This T cell receptor (beta chain) was sequenced in a study of blood T cells in healthy people across ages. PCR was performed a second time for roughly 7 to 11 cycles using a sample-barcoded 5' primer and a J-beta primer mix. One entry per CDR3 protein results from TCRdb running MiXCR on the 5' RACE reads. The sample records 800,000 to 1,300,000 distinct CDR3 sequences, approximately 26% being singletons. This clonotype was counted between two and nine times. Donors each provided 7.5 to 10 milliliters of peripheral blood. With 3 bases removed from V and 0 bases from J, the gap between germline ends came to 9 bases. This CDR3 has 15 amino acids. This same sample was also part of a study on T cells of mothers and their children. That work adds: Samples came from three healthy Caucasian mothers and their six children.

The chain couples TRBV12-3 or TRBV12-4 to TRBJ1-3; D remains unclear. This clonotype was obtained from a girl aged 2 to 10 in good health. Sequenced input: blood. In DNA, the CDR3 is TGTGCCAGCAGTTTGCGGGCCTACTCTGGAAACACCATATATTTT. This gives the protein CASSLRAYSGNTIYF.